This TCR beta chain is drawn from a study of Graves' ophthalmopathy and Graves' hyperthyroidism (dated by TCRdb to 2016 to 2019). As for the study more broadly: Peripheral blood was collected at initial diagnosis, before any treatment. TCR beta repertoire signatures were used to distinguish Graves' ophthalmopathy from Graves' hyperthyroidism and to predict progression to ophthalmopathy. In total, around 130 blood samples were TCR-sequenced: 40 to 45 ophthalmopathy, some 75 hyperthyroidism and approximately 17 hyperthyroidism-to-ophthalmopathy patients. To explore V-J signatures that distinguish ophthalmopathy from hyperthyroidism, a discovery set of about a hundred patients was enrolled, made up of about 40 with ophthalmopathy and roughly 57 with stable hyperthyroidism. An independent validation cohort was composed of around 19 hyperthyroidism patients and 17 patients who later progressed from hyperthyroidism to ophthalmopathy. In six hyperthyroidism patients, the T-cell repertoire of thyroid tissue was compared with the T-cell repertoire of blood. After sampling, hyperthyroidism patients received methimazole starting at 30 mg daily, and ophthalmopathy patients received high-dose intravenous methylprednisolone. Overall study outcomes, separate from this receptor: No statistical method was used to predetermine the sample size, and group allocation was not hidden from the investigators. Among expanded thyroid clonotypes with frequency above 0.001, most also showed up in blood, which suggests that blood repertoires may reflect the thyroid immune response. In validation, the model predicted ophthalmopathy progression with 70.59% sensitivity and about 77% specificity; approximately 12 predicted patients were CT-confirmed with GO in a median of roughly 6.8 months. In cross-validation, the 13-signature model distinguished ophthalmopathy from stable hyperthyroidism with around 86% sensitivity and around 84% specificity, while in the test set the corresponding values were roughly 80% and 75%.

This clonotype was observed at least ten times. What antigen it recognizes has not been identified. No base quality information exists; no much larger clone differs at one position. Ends trimmed: V by 3 bases, J by 4 bases; bases unmatched to a gene: 1. CDR1 and CDR2 are drawn from the germline V gene (reference sequence): LNHDA, SQIVND. Its CDR3 holds 14 amino acids, cysteine through phenylalanine. Only the CDR3 DNA stays, 42 bases, in frame from base 1. Patients with ophthalmopathy had moderately to severely active disease, with a Clinical Activity Score of 3 or more, a NOSPECS grade of 4 or more, and a disease duration of less than 3 months. Patients with other autoimmune diseases, uncontrolled infections, pregnancy or lactation were excluded. Diagnosis was based on clinical symptoms, serum thyroxine, TRAb, thyroid ultrasound and orbital computed tomography. PBMCs were isolated from more than 9 ml of fresh peripheral blood by Ficoll-Paque density gradient centrifugation. Total RNA was extracted using Trizol reagent, and RNA quality was checked on an Agilent 2100 Bioanalyzer.

For repertoire sequencing, TCR beta CDR3 regions were amplified from RNA transcripts. HTBI primers and the Qiagen OneStep RT-PCR kit were used in a first-round RT-PCR, which was followed by a second-round multiplex PCR, size selection and purification. The libraries underwent paired-end sequencing with 100 bp reads on an Illumina HiSeq2000. The authors processed their data as follows. SOAPnuke was used for read processing, and reads with adapters, uncalled bases, a mean Phred below 15, or no exact constant-primer or identifier match were discarded. High-quality paired reads were merged with COPE v1.2.5. Each unique nucleotide sequence was defined as a clonotype, and clonotypes were aligned to IMGT TRB V, D and J references with MiTCR v1.1. The analysis was limited to V-J combinations with a frequency above 0.0001, which together covered 99.2% of the repertoires. For each V-J combination, a TCR clonal expansion and chaos score was defined as the ratio of F50 clonal expansion to chaos observed in the TCRdist matrix. Welch's t-statistics and random forest were used to narrow the features down to about twelve V-J combinations, which were then fed into a naive Bayes classifier. Thyroid-blood repertoire similarity was quantified with the Morisita-Horn index. TCRdb redid the processing of the public reads, applying fastp at Q25 and MiXCR, and retained in-frame beta chains. Entries that share a CDR3 protein sequence are merged under the most common genes and DNA. The authors' filters were not applied to this entry. Here the sample has a few hundred thousand distinct CDR3 sequences; roughly a sixth occur a single time. Jointly, the top ten make up approximately 13% of the sample.

The sequence derives from an adult man with Graves' ophthalmopathy. The specimen was peripheral blood. The rearrangement joined TRBV19 to TRBJ1-5; 9 central bases correspond to TRBD1. CDR3 sequence: CASSMGQGNQPQHF. The nucleotides read TGTGCCAGTAGTATGGGACAGGGTAATCAGCCCCAGCATTTT.